The entry that follows covers one TCR beta chain sequence. Losses at the gene ends were 0 bases for V and 4 bases for J; bases not matched to a gene: 9. Germline CDR1 and CDR2: SGHRS and YFSETQ. This CDR3 is built from 17 residues. This record comes from a study of blood T cell repertoires in COVID-19. Overall study context: Italy, Spain and the United States were the sources of the convalescent and acute COVID-19 samples. The cDNA or gDNA used as material had been derived from T cells, B-cell-depleted T cells, or PBMCs.

As processed by the authors: Amplification from reference gene primers served as the basis for estimated nucleated cell counts. TCRdb's copy holds only in-frame clones and misses some; the assay was immunoSEQ multiplex PCR. That table is the source of V, J and clone size, and D and trimming were worked out from the DNA. Here the sample spans some 150,000 clones, approximately 90% being singletons. The rearrangement joins TRBV5-1 to TRBJ2-3; 9 bases line up with TRBD2. This clonotype was sampled from a human donor in a cohort sampled during active COVID-19. Sequenced input: peripheral blood. The CDR3 DNA follows: TGCGCCAGCAGCTTGGGCGTTTCTAGCGGGGTTCCAGATACGCAGTATTTT. Translating gives CASSLGVSSGVPDTQYF.